One sample yielded the 21 T cell receptor beta chains listed below, sequenced in a study of blood T cell repertoires in COVID-19. The table came from immunoSEQ multiplex PCR; TCRdb's copy has only in-frame clones and leaves some out. The table has a few hundred thousand clones, 75% to 90% seen once. The sequencing sample was made of peripheral blood. The source is a man aged 30-40 years who had recovered from COVID-19.

This chain links TRBV30 with TRBJ1-4, with D maybe TRBD1 (6 bases). This CDR3 is 14 amino acids long. V gave up 0 bases and J gave up 8 bases, with 13 bases separating them. Germline lookup yields CDR1 GTSNPN and CDR2 SVGIG (reference sequence). The CDR3 coding sequence is TGTGCCTGGAGTGTACGCGGGGGCCCCGAAAAACTGTTTTTT. Translation: CAWSVRGGPEKLFF.

This clone came up once. The chain links TRBV5-5 to TRBJ1-2, with D possibly matching TRBD1 (5 bases). Trimming removed 5 bases from V and 3 bases from J, with 11 bases in between. Germline-derived CDR1 and CDR2 are SGHKS and YYEKEE (reference sequence). The CDR3 length is 13 residues. CDR3 region: CASRGPTHYGYTF. The CDR3 region has the DNA TGTGCCAGCAGGGGGCCGACTCACTATGGCTACACCTTC.

V gene TRBV5-6 combines with J gene TRBJ1-5; no clear D. From germline, CDR1 is SGHDT and CDR2 YYEEEE. Trimming pared 6 bases from V and 2 bases from J, leaving 18 bases between. This CDR3 comprises 16 residues. Here the CDR3 reads CASTRGWEAGNQPQHF. CDR3 DNA: TGTGCCAGCACCCGCGGGTGGGAGGCGGGCAATCAGCCCCAGCATTTT.

The chain is built from TRBV2 and TRBJ1-4, with TRBD1 matching over 12 bases. CDR1 and CDR2 (germline): SNHLY, FYNNEI. J lost 5 bases, V lost 6 bases, and 7 bases had no gene match. The CDR3 contains 16 residues. DNA of the CDR3: TGTGCCAGCAGAGACACCGGGACAGGGGGCAATGAAAAACTGTTTTTT. As protein: CASRDTGTGGNEKLFF.

This chain joins TRBV7-9 and TRBJ1-1; TRBD1 might be the D (5 bases). Trimming removed 4 bases at V and 8 bases at J, with 11 bases between. Per the germline V gene, CDR1 is SEHNR and CDR2 is FQNEAQ (reference sequence). The CDR3 length is 12 residues. Written as DNA, the CDR3 is TGTGCCAGCAGCTCGACCGGGGGAGAAGCTTTCTTT. Translation gives CASSSTGGEAFF.

The rearrangement links TRBV11-3 to TRBJ2-1; 9 positions match TRBD2. Losses at the gene ends were 5 bases for V and 7 bases for J; bases not matched to a gene: 12. Germline values: CDR1 SGHNT, CDR2 YENEEA. This CDR3 is 16 amino acids long. The CDR3 sequence is CASSPRGAGGPNEQFF. CDR3 in DNA: TGTGCCAGCAGCCCCCGGGGAGCGGGGGGTCCGAATGAGCAGTTCTTC. The full variable domain, rest sourced from reference TRBV11-3 and TRBJ2-1, is EAGVVQSPRYKIIEKKQPVAFWCNPISGHNTLYWYLQNLGQGPELLIRYENEEAVDDSQLPKDRFSAERLKGVDSTLKIQPAELGDSAVYLCASSPRGAGGPNEQFFGPGTRLTVL.

The rearrangement uses TRBV7-7 and TRBJ2-5, with 7 positions matching TRBD2. From germline, CDR1 is SSHAT and CDR2 FNYEAQ (reference sequence). J was trimmed by 4 bases and V by 5 bases; bases with no gene match: 10. This CDR3 is built from 15 residues. CDR3 bases: TGTGCCAGCAGCCCTTCGGGGGGTTTTGGAGAGACCCAGTACTTC. Protein: CASSPSGGFGETQYF.

The CDR3 DNA is TGTGCCAGCAGGCCGGGACAGGGTATCTACGAGCAGTACTTC. Protein: CASRPGQGIYEQYF. V and J are TRBV6-5 and TRBJ2-7; the match to TRBD1 covers 9 bases. V shed 6 bases and J 3 bases; nucleotides not matched to a gene: 6. CDR1 and CDR2 (germline): MNHEY, SVGAGI. The CDR3 contains 14 residues.

This sequence joins TRBV5-1 and TRBJ1-1, with 7 positions matching TRBD1. The germline V gene has CDR1 SGHRS and CDR2 YFSETQ. V shed 0 bases and J 1 base; nucleotides not matched to a gene: 12. The CDR3 has 18 residues. This CDR3 reads CASSLVAVDRARNTEAFF. The CDR3 DNA is TGCGCCAGCAGCTTGGTGGCCGTCGACAGGGCGCGGAACACTGAAGCTTTCTTT.

The chain uses TRBV11-2 and TRBJ2-3, with 7 bases that match TRBD2. The CDR3 is made up of 16 amino acids. V was clipped by 0 bases and J by 0 bases; unmatched bases: 3. Germline CDR1 is SGHAT and CDR2 is FQNNGV. For the CDR3, the DNA is TGTGCCAGCAGCTTAGATGGGCGGGAGAGCACAGATACGCAGTATTTT. Protein: CASSLDGRESTDTQYF.

The chain employs TRBV19 and TRBJ2-3; D may be TRBD1 (5 bases). The CDR3 length is 15 residues. V was pared by 4 bases and J by 0 bases, with 11 bases between. Germline V gene lookup returns CDR1 LNHDA and CDR2 SQIVND (reference sequence). The CDR3 sequence: CASSKGLRSTDTQYF. The CDR3 bases are TGTGCCAGTAGTAAGGGGTTAAGGAGCACAGATACGCAGTATTTT.

This chain uses TRBV7-9 with TRBJ1-5; D might be TRBD1 (5 bases). This CDR3 region has 15 residues. In germline, CDR1 is SEHNR, CDR2 FQNEAQ (reference sequence). Trimming removed 1 base at V and 4 bases at J, with 11 bases between. For the CDR3, the DNA is TGTGCCAGCAGCTTAGAGGCTCGGGGGAATCAGCCCCAGCATTTT. It encodes CASSLEARGNQPQHF. Full variable domain (rest looked up from reference TRBV7-9 and TRBJ1-5): DTGVSQNPRHKITKRGQNVTFRCDPISEHNRLYWYRQTLGQGPEFLTYFQNEAQLEKSRLLSDRFSAERPKGSFSTLEIQRTEQGDSAMYLCASSLEARGNQPQHFGDGTRLSIL.

This clone is a singleton in its sample. The chain employs TRBV18 and TRBJ1-5; TRBD1 agrees at 7 bases. The V and J ends lost 6 bases and 0 bases, in that order; junction bases with no gene match: 8. This CDR3 comprises 16 residues. Germline-derived CDR1 and CDR2 are KGHSH and LQKENI. The CDR3 loop reads CASSQGQTYSNQPQHF. CDR3 nucleotide sequence: TGTGCCAGCTCCCAGGGACAGACCTATAGCAATCAGCCCCAGCATTTT.

The chain carries TRBV5-1 and TRBJ1-2; a possible D gene is TRBD1 (5 bases). From germline, CDR1 is SGHRS and CDR2 YFSETQ. There are 14 residues in the CDR3. The V and J ends lost 1 base and 2 bases respectively, with 9 bases between them. Written as DNA, the CDR3 is TGCGCCAGCAGCTTGCCAGGGCAGAACTATGGCTACACCTTC. Amino acids: CASSLPGQNYGYTF.

The V and J genes are TRBV11-1 and TRBJ1-6; D possibly corresponds to TRBD1 (6 bases). The CDR3 totals 14 residues. Germline-derived CDR1 and CDR2 are SGHAT and FQDESV (reference sequence). V lost 5 bases and J lost 6, with 11 bases in between. Written as DNA, the CDR3 is TGTGCCAGCAGCCCAGGGGTCGCTAATTCACCCCTCCACTTT. This gives the protein CASSPGVANSPLHF.

This clone was detected only a few times. The chain recombines TRBV6-6 with TRBJ2-7, with 10 bases lining up with TRBD2. The CDR3 covers 16 residues. Germline trimming cut 2 bases from V and 0 bases from J; bases unmatched to any gene: 4. CDR1 and CDR2 (germline): MNHNY, SVGAGI (reference sequence). In nucleotides, the CDR3 is TGTGCCAGCAGTTACGAAAGCGGGGGGGCCTCCTACGAGCAGTACTTC. This translates into CASSYESGGASYEQYF.

The rearrangement links TRBV24-1 to TRBJ1-1; 7 bases match TRBD1. The CDR3 has 15 residues. The V gene end was trimmed by 4 bases and the J gene end by 5 bases; junction bases not matched to a gene: 9. Germline V gene lookup returns CDR1 KGHDR and CDR2 SFDVKD. This CDR3 reads CATSDLNRGRTEAFF. In DNA, the CDR3 is TGTGCCACCAGTGACCTGAACAGGGGCAGGACTGAAGCTTTCTTT.

Ten or more counts support this clone. This chain uses TRBV6-2 or TRBV6-3 with TRBJ1-3; D is uncertain. The CDR3 contains 12 residues. The germline V gene encodes CDR1 MNHEY and CDR2 SVGEGT. The V end lost 2 bases, the J end lost 4 bases, and 3 bases lay between the germline ends. The CDR3, as DNA: TGTGCCAGCAGTTACACAGGAAACACCATATATTTT. Translated, it gives CASSYTGNTIYF.

V is TRBV6-5 and J is TRBJ1-3, with a possible D match to TRBD1 (6 bases). Per germline, CDR1 MNHEY and CDR2 SVGAGI. This CDR3 region has 12 residues. Trimming shortened V by 8 bases and J by 8 bases, and 13 bases separated the two germline ends. This CDR3 is CASYGQWDTIYF. CDR3 sequence (DNA): TGTGCCAGCTACGGACAGTGGGACACCATATATTTT.

The chain links TRBV7-2 to TRBJ1-2; D is perhaps TRBD1 (6 bases). Germline loops: CDR1 SGHTA, CDR2 FQGNSA. The CDR3 consists of 13 residues. V lost 5 bases and J lost 8, with 15 bases in between. The CDR3 loop is CASSPRDKYGYTF. CDR3 DNA sequence: TGTGCCAGCAGCCCCCGGGACAAATACGGCTACACCTTC.

Ten or more counts support this clone. The chain uses TRBV19 and TRBJ1-1, with D possibly being TRBD1 (5 bases). The CDR3 spans 12 residues. V gave up 7 bases and J gave up 8 bases, with 14 bases separating them. Germline V lookup: CDR1 LNHDA, CDR2 SQIVND (reference sequence). CDR3 bases: TGTGCCAGTACCATCGGGGGGATGGAAGCTTTCTTT. It translates to CASTIGGMEAFF.